This TCR beta chain was sequenced for a study of spatial heterogeneity in lung cancer. Study-level points and caveats: Expanded alpha and beta TCR counts within tumors tracked tumor mutation counts.

Time point meaning: sample taken at primary tumor resection. The cohort: some 73 early-stage, untreated non-small cell lung cancer patients. TCRdb analysed the 5' RACE reads with MiXCR anew, one entry per CDR3 protein. Of about 3,300 distinct CDR3 sequences detected, roughly 3.5% appear once; the ten largest clones hold 16%. Germline CDR1 and CDR2: SGHVS and FQNEAQ. The CDR3 is 14 residues long. V shed 5 bases, J shed 7 bases, and the junction held 8 bases outside the gene matches. This clonotype turned up a few times. Its matching antigen is unknown. J is TRBJ2-4 and V is TRBV7-8; TRBD1 matches 7 bases. The sequenced sample was lung tumor tissue, obtained at surgery. This sequence was found in a male donor with early-stage non-small cell lung cancer. The CDR3 loop is CASSKSTGANIQYF. Written as DNA, the CDR3 is TGTGCCAGCAGCAAATCTACAGGGGCGAACATTCAGTACTTC.